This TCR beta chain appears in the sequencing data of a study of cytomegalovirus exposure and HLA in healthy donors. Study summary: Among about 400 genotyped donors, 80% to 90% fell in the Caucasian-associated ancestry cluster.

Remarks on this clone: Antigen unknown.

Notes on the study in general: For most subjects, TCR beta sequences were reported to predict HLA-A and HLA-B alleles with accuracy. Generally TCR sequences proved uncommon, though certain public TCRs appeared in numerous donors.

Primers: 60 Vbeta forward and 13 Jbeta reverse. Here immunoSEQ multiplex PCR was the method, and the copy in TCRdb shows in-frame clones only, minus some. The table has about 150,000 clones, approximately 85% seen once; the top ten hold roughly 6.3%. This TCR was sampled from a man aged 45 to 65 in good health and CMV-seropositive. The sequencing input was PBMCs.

DNA for the CDR3: TGTGCCAGCAGTCGAATTACCATGACAGATAACATTCAGTACTTC. This gives the protein CASSRITMTDNIQYF. The J gene is TRBJ2-4, the V gene TRBV7-9; tentative D call: TRBD1 (5 bases). Germline CDR1 is SEHNR and CDR2 is FQNEAQ (reference sequence). V shed 6 bases and J shed 7 bases, with 19 bases lying between them. The CDR3 loop spans 15 amino acids.